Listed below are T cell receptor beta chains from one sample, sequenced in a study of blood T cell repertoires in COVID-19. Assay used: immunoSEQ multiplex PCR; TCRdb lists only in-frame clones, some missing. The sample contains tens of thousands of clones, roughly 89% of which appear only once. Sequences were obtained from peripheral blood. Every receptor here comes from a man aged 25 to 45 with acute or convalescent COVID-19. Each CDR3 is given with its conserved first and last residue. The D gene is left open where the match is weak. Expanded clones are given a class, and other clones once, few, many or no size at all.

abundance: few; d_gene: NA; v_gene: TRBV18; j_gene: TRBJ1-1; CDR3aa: CASSPQQNTEAFF; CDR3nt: TGTGCCAGCTCACCACAACAGAACACTGAAGCTTTCTTT
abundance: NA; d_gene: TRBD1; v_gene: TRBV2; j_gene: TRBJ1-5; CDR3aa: CASSDRGQGQPQHF; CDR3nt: TGTGCCAGCAGTGACAGGGGGCAGGGTCAGCCCCAGCATTTT
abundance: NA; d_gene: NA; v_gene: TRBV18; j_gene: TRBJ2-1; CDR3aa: CASSQFRVREQFF; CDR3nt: TGTGCCAGCTCACAGTTCAGGGTCCGCGAGCAGTTCTTC
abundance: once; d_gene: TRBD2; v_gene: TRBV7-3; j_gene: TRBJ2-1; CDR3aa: CASSLKAGGPHEQFF; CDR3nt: TGTGCCAGCAGCTTAAAAGCGGGAGGGCCTCATGAGCAGTTCTTC
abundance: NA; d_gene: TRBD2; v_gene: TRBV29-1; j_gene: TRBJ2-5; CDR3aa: CSVGLVAGVGRGTQYF; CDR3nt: TGCAGCGTGGGCTTAGTGGCGGGAGTAGGAAGAGGGACCCAGTACTTC
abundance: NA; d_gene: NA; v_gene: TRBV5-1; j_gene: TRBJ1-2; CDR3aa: CASSLREDYGYTF; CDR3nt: TGCGCCAGCAGCTTACGGGAGGACTATGGCTACACCTTC
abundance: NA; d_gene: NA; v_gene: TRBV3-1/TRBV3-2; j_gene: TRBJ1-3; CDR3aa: CASSHQDRGNTIYF; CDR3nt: TGTGCCAGCAGCCACCAAGACAGGGGAAACACCATATATTTT
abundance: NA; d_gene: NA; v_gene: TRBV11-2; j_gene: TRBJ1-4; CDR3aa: CASSPGTGIEKLFF; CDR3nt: TGTGCCAGCAGCCCAGGCACAGGGATTGAAAAACTGTTTTTT
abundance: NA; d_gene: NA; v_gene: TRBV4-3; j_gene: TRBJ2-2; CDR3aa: CASSQSRPPGELFF; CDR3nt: TGCGCCAGCAGCCAATCTCGTCCCCCCGGGGAGCTGTTTTTT
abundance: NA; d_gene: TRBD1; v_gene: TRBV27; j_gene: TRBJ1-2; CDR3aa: CASSLWATGGGYGYTF; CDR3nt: TGTGCCAGCAGTTTATGGGCGACAGGGGGAGGCTATGGCTACACCTTC
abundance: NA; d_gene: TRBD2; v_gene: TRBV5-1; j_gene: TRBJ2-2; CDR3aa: CASSLSAGVAGELFF; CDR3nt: TGCGCCAGCAGCTTGTCTGCGGGGGTCGCCGGGGAGCTGTTTTTT
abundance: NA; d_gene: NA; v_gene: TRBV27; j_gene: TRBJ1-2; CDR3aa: CASSLSGTTGGGYTF; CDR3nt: TGTGCCAGCAGTTTATCGGGGACCACGGGGGGTGGCTACACCTTC
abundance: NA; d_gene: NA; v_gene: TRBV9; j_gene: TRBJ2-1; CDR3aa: CASSVARQAILGNEQFF; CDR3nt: TGTGCCAGCAGCGTAGCTAGACAGGCCATCCTGGGAAATGAGCAGTTCTTC
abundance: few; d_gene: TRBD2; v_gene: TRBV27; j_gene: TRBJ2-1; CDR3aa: CASSLTSGSTDEQFF; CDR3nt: TGTGCCAGCAGTTTAACTAGCGGGAGTACCGATGAGCAGTTCTTC
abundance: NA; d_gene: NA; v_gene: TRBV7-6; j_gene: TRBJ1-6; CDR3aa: CASSLSKEYNSPLHF; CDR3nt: TGTGCCAGCAGCTTAAGTAAGGAGTATAATTCACCCCTCCACTTT
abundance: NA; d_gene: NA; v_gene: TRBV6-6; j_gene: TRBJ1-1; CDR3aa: CASSPSEGRRANTEAFF; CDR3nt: TGTGCCAGCAGTCCCTCGGAGGGCAGGAGGGCGAACACTGAAGCTTTCTTT
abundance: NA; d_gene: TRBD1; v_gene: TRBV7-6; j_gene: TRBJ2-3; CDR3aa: CASSLAGQSVSTDTQYF; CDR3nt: TGTGCCAGCAGCTTAGCGGGACAGTCTGTATCCACAGATACGCAGTATTTT
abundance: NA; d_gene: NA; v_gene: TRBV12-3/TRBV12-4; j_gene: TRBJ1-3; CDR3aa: CAGRTAAGNTIYF; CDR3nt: TGTGCCGGTAGGACAGCGGCCGGAAACACCATATATTTT
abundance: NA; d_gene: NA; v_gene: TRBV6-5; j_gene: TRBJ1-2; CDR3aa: CASLDSTLDGYTF; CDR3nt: TGTGCCAGCCTGGACTCAACCCTCGATGGCTACACCTTC
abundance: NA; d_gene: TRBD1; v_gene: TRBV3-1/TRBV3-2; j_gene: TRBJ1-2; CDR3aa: CASSAGGGEGYTF; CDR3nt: TGTGCCAGCAGTGCGGGAGGGGGCGAGGGCTACACCTTC
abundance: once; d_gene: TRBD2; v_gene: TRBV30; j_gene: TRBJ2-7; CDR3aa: CAWSVTLPGGVSYEQYF; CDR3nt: TGTGCCTGGAGTGTGACACTCCCGGGGGGGGTCTCCTACGAGCAGTACTTC
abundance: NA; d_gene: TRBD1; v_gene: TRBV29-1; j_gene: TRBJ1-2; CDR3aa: CSAERGQGTAGYTF; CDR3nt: TGCAGCGCCGAGCGTGGACAGGGGACGGCTGGTTACACCTTC
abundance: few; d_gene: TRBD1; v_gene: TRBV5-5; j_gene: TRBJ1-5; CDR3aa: CASSYTGGKPQHF; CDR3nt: TGTGCCAGCAGCTATACAGGGGGAAAGCCCCAGCATTTT
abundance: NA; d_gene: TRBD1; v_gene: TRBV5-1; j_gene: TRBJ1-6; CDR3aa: CASSRTGESSPLHF; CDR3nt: TGCGCCAGCAGCCGGACAGGGGAGAGTTCACCCCTCCACTTT
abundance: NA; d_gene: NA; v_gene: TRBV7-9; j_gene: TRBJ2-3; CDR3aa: CASKPSWRADTQYF; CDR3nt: TGTGCCAGCAAACCTTCCTGGAGGGCAGATACGCAGTATTTT
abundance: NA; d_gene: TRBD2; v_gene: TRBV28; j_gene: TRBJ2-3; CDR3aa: CASGRLAGDTDTQYF; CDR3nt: TGTGCCAGCGGCCGCCTAGCGGGGGACACAGATACGCAGTATTTT
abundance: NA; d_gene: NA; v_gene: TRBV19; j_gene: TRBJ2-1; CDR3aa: CASRSPDSSSYNEQFF; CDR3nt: TGTGCCAGTAGATCCCCTGACAGTAGCTCCTACAATGAGCAGTTCTTC
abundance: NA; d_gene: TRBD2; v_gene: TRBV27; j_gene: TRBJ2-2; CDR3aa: CASTASGGPTGELFF; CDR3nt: TGTGCCAGCACCGCTAGCGGGGGGCCCACCGGGGAGCTGTTTTTT
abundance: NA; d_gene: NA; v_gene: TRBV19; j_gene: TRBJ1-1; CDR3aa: CASKGWGGNTEAFF; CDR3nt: TGTGCCAGTAAGGGCTGGGGGGGGAACACTGAAGCTTTCTTT
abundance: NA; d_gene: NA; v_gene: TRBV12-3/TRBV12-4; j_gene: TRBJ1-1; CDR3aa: CASSLVPVSEAFF; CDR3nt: TGTGCCAGCAGTTTAGTTCCTGTATCGGAAGCTTTCTTT
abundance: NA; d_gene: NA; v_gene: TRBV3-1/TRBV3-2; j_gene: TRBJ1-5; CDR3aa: CASSQGRGGPQHF; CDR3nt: TGTGCCAGCAGCCAAGGGAGGGGCGGGCCCCAGCATTTT
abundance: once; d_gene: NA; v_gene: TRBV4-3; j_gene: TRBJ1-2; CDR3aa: CASSQDLRVNYGYTF; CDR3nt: TGCGCCAGCAGCCAAGATCTCCGGGTCAACTATGGCTACACCTTC
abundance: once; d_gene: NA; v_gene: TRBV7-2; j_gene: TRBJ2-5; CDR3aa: CASSLGLQETQYF; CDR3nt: TGTGCCAGCAGCCTAGGACTGCAAGAGACCCAGTACTTC
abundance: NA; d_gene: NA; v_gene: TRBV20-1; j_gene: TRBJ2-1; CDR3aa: CSAQYNEQFF; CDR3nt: TGCAGTGCTCAATACAATGAGCAGTTCTTC
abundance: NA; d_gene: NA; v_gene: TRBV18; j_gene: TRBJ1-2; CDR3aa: CASSPQTGQAGRYTF; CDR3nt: TGTGCCAGCTCACCTCAAACAGGGCAAGCAGGTCGCTACACCTTC
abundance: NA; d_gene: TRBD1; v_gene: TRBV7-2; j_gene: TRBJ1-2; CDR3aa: CASTLDRVDYGYTF; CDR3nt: TGTGCCAGCACCCTCGACAGGGTGGACTATGGCTACACCTTC
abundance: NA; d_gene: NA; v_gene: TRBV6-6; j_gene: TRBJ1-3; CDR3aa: CASSGQPLSGNTIYF; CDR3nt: TGTGCCAGCAGTGGACAGCCTCTCTCTGGAAACACCATATATTTT
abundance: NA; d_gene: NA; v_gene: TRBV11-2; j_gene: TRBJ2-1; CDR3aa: CASSLAQYNEQFF; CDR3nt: TGTGCCAGCAGCTTAGCACAGTATAATGAGCAGTTCTTC
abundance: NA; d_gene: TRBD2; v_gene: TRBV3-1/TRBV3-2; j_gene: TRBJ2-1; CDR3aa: CASSPWTSGGPNEQFF; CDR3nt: TGTGCCAGCAGCCCGTGGACTAGCGGGGGTCCGAATGAGCAGTTCTTC
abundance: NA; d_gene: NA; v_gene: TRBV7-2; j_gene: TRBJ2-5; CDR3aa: CASSLSYQETQYF; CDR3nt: TGTGCCAGCAGCCTTAGCTACCAAGAGACCCAGTACTTC
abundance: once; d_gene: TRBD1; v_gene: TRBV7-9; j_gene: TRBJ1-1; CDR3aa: CASSLDSGQGNGAFF; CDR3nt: TGTGCCAGCAGCTTAGATAGCGGACAGGGTAATGGAGCTTTCTTT
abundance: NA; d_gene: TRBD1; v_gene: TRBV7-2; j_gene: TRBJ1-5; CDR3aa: CASSQGGLYSNQPQHF; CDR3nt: TGTGCCAGCAGCCAGGGGGGTCTGTATAGCAATCAGCCCCAGCATTTT
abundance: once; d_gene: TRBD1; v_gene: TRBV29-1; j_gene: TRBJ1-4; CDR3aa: CSAAGQGGEKLFF; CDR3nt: TGCAGCGCAGCGGGACAGGGGGGTGAAAAACTGTTTTTT
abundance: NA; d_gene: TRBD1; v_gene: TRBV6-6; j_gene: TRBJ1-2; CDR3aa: CASSYYDRAPYGYTF; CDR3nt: TGTGCCAGCAGTTATTATGACAGGGCACCATATGGCTACACCTTC
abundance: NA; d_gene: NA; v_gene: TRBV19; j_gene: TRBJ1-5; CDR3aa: CASSRDRNQPQHF; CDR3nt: TGTGCCAGTAGTCGCGACAGGAATCAGCCCCAGCATTTT
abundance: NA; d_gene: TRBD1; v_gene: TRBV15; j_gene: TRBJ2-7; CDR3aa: CATSSGQGLSYEQYF; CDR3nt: TGTGCCACCAGCAGTGGACAGGGCCTCTCCTACGAGCAGTACTTC
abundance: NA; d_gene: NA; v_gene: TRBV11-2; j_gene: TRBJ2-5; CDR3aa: CASSPATSTGETQYF; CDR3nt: TGTGCCAGCAGCCCCGCCACTAGCACGGGAGAGACCCAGTACTTC
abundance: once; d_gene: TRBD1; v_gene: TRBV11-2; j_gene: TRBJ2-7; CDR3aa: CASSLVTGIGQYF; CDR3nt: TGTGCCAGCAGCTTAGTGACAGGGATCGGGCAGTACTTC
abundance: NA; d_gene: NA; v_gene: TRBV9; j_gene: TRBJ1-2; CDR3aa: CASSLQPGGAYYYGYTF; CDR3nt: TGTGCCAGCAGCCTCCAGCCCGGGGGGGCTTATTACTATGGCTACACCTTC